These 7 T cell receptor beta chains came from one sample sequenced in a study of T cell clonotyping in hematopoietic cell transplantation. Sequencing used immunoSEQ multiplex PCR; TCRdb keeps in-frame clones, though not all of them. Altogether tens of thousands of clones are present, 95% being singletons, with the ten largest covering approximately 0.9%. The specimen sequenced was peripheral blood mononuclear cells. These receptors were taken from a man aged 25-40 years in good health. Some clones in this sample may be carry-over from other donors' samples.

This clone showed up just once. This chain links TRBV6-5 with TRBJ1-1; possibly TRBD1 for D (5 bases). V lost 0 bases and J 0 bases, leaving 11 bases between the germline ends. The CDR3 is 16 residues long. Germline CDR1 MNHEY, CDR2 SVGAGI. The CDR3 DNA is TGTGCCAGCAGTTACTCAGACAGCGTGATGAACACTGAAGCTTTCTTT. Its protein product is CASSYSDSVMNTEAFF.

The genes are TRBV19 and TRBJ1-1; 8 bases are a match to TRBD1. The CDR3 is 13 amino acids. Germline V CDR1 and CDR2: LNHDA, SQIVND (reference sequence). With 6 bases clipped from V and 6 bases from J, the junction kept 6 bases outside the gene matches. The CDR3 is CASSNLQGAEAFF. The CDR3 DNA is TGTGCCAGTAGCAATTTACAGGGGGCTGAAGCTTTCTTT.

The chain recombines TRBV7-3 with TRBJ2-7; 12 nucleotides match TRBD2. The CDR3 contains 16 residues. Germline V gene lookup returns CDR1 SGHTA and CDR2 FQGTGA. V was pared by 6 bases and J by 2 bases, with 8 bases of the junction left unmatched. The CDR3 sequence: CASSPTSGGSTYEQYF. The DNA of the CDR3 is TGTGCCAGCAGTCCGACTAGCGGGGGCTCAACCTACGAGCAGTACTTC.

The J gene is TRBJ1-1, the V gene TRBV5-1; D is undetermined. The V end lost 1 base, the J end lost 1 base, and 14 bases lay between the germline ends. Germline CDR1 SGHRS, CDR2 YFSETQ. The CDR3 has 16 amino acids. The CDR3 loop reads CASSLLGGSANTEAFF. The CDR3 bases are TGCGCCAGCAGCTTGCTCGGCGGATCGGCGAACACTGAAGCTTTCTTT.

The chain uses TRBV9 and TRBJ1-1; D perhaps matches TRBD1 (6 bases). Germline V gene data show CDR1 as SGDLS and CDR2 as YYNGEE. The CDR3 has 14 amino acids. Between the trimmed V and J ends, which lost 0 bases and 4 bases, there was a span of 10 bases. The CDR3 here is CASSVEQGPTEAFF. For the CDR3, the DNA is TGTGCCAGCAGCGTAGAACAGGGTCCCACTGAAGCTTTCTTT.

The V call is TRBV11-2, the J call TRBJ1-3; tentative D call: TRBD1 (5 bases). Germline loops: CDR1 SGHAT, CDR2 FQNNGV. Trimming pared 7 bases from V and 2 bases from J, leaving 18 bases between. This CDR3 contains 16 residues. This CDR3 is CASNLAVGGTGNTIYF. The CDR3 DNA is TGTGCCAGCAACCTAGCCGTTGGGGGAACTGGAAACACCATATATTTT.

The chain has TRBV9 and TRBJ2-3, with 15 bases lining up with TRBD2. The germline V gene has CDR1 SGDLS and CDR2 YYNGEE. The CDR3 is 19 amino acids. V dropped 4 bases and J dropped 0; count of bases not matched to a gene: 9. The CDR3 DNA reads as TGTGCCAGCAGCTTATCCCCCGGACTAGCGGGAGGGAGCACAGATACGCAGTATTTT. This gives the protein CASSLSPGLAGGSTDTQYF.